The clone carrying this T cell receptor (beta chain) was counted once. The sample originates from a study of shared T cell receptors in the human thymus. Sequencing was performed with immunoSEQ multiplex PCR; in TCRdb, only in-frame clones are kept and a portion is missing. In the table there are about 730,000 clones, 70% to 90% of which are singletons. The data also belong to a second study, concerning human thymus T cells. That paper adds: Each of the donors was a healthy Finnish infant who was undergoing open corrective cardiac surgery for congenital heart defects. Among thymic and blood repertoires, usage of V and J genes appeared biased.

This TCR came from a girl under three years old with a congenital heart defect. The sample taken for sequencing was thymocytes.

The CDR3 DNA reads TGCGCCAGCAGCCCAAGCTCGGCGGGGAGCTCCTACAATGAGCAGTTCTTC. As protein: CASSPSSAGSSYNEQFF. The V gene is TRBV5-1, the J gene TRBJ2-1; weak D call: TRBD2 (6 bases). Germline V gene sequence: CDR1 SGHRS, CDR2 YFSETQ. CDR3 length: 17 residues. V shed 4 bases and J shed 0 bases, with 17 bases lying between them.